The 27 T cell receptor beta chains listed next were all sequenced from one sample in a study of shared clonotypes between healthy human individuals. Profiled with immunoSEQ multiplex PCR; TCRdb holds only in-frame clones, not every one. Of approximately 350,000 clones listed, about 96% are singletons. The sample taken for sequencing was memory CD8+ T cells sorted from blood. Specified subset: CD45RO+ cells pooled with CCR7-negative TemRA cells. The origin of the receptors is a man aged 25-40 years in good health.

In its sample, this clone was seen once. In DNA form, the CDR3 reads TGTGCCGGGGGGAATATCTACGAGCAGTACTTC. This sequence encodes CAGGNIYEQYF. This chain uses TRBV28 with TRBJ2-7, with D perhaps matching TRBD2 (6 bases). The CDR3 spans 11 residues. CDR1 and CDR2 (germline): MDHEN, SYDVKM. Trimming removed 11 bases at V and 3 bases at J, with 11 bases between.

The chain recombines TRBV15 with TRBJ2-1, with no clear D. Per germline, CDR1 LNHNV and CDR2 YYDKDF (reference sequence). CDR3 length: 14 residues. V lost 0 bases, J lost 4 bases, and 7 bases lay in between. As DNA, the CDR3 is TGTGCCACCAGCAGAGATGGGCGGTACAATGAGCAGTTCTTC. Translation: CATSRDGRYNEQFF.

The CDR3, as DNA: TGTGCCAGTGGTCGGGATGCCAAAAACATTCAGTACTTC. Its translation is CASGRDAKNIQYF. The chain has TRBV27 and TRBJ2-4; D is perhaps TRBD2 (5 bases). The V gene lost 9 bases and the J gene lost 1 base, with 10 bases spanning the gap. CDR3 length: 13 residues. Germline CDR1 MNHEY, CDR2 SMNVEV (reference sequence).

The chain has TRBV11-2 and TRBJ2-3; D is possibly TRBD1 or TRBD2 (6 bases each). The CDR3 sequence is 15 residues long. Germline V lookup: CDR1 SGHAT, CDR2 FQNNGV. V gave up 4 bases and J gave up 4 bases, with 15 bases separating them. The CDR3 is CASSSWGASADTQYF. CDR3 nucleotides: TGTGCCAGCAGCTCATGGGGGGCTAGCGCAGATACGCAGTATTTT.

CDR3 in amino acids: CASSFHTDTQYF. The CDR3 coding sequence is TGTGCCAGCAGTTTTCACACAGATACGCAGTATTTT. The chain combines TRBV28 with TRBJ2-3; no clear D. The CDR3 runs 12 residues. V lost 3 bases and J lost 2, with 3 bases in between. Germline loops: CDR1 MDHEN, CDR2 SYDVKM.

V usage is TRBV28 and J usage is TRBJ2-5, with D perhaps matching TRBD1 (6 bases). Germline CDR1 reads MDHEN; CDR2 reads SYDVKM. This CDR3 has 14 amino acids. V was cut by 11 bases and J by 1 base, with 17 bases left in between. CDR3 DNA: TGTGCCCATAAGGGGGAATGGGGCCAAGAGACCCAGTACTTC. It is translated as CAHKGEWGQETQYF. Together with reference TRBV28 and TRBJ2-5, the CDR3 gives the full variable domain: DVKVTQSSRYLVKRTGEKVFLECVQDMDHENMFWYRQDPGLGLRLIYFSYDVKMKEKGDIPEGYSVSREKKERFSLILESASTNQTSMYLCAHKGEWGQETQYFGPGTRLLVL.

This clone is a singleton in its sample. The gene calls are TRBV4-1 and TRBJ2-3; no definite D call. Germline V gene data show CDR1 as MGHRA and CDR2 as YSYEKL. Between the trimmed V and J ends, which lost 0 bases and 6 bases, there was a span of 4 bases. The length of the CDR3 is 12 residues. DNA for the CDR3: TGCGCCAGCAGCCAAGATGGGGATACGCAGTATTTT. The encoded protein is CASSQDGDTQYF.

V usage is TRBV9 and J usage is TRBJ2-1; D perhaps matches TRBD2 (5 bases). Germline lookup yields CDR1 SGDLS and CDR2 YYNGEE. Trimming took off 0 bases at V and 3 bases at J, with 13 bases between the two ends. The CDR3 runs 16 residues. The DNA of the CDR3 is TGTGCCAGCAGCGTAGGGGTTAGCGCCATCTACAATGAGCAGTTCTTC. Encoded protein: CASSVGVSAIYNEQFF.

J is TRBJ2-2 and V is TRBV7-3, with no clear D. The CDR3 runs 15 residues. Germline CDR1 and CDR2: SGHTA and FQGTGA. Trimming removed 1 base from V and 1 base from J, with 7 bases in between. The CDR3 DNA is TGTGCCAGCAGCTTAAGCCCCCTGAACACCGGGGAGCTGTTTTTT. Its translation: CASSLSPLNTGELFF.

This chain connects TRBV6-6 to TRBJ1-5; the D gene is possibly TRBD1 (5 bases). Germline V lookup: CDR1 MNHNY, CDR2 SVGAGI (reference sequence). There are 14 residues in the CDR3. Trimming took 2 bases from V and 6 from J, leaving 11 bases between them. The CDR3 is CASSYVTAVQPQHF. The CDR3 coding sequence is TGTGCCAGCAGTTACGTGACAGCGGTTCAGCCCCAGCATTTT.

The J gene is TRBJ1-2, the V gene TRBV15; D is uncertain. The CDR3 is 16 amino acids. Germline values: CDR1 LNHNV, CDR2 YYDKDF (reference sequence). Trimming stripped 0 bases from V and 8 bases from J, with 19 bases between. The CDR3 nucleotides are TGTGCCACCAGCAGAGATCTAGGCGGAACTATGGTCGGCTACACCTTC. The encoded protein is CATSRDLGGTMVGYTF.

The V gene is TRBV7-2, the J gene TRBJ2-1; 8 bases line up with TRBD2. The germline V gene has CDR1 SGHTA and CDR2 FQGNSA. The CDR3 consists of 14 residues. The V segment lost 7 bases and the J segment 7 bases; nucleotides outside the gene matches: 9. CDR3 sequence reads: CASMEASGWNEQFF. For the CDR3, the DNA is TGTGCCAGCATGGAGGCTAGCGGGTGGAATGAGCAGTTCTTC.

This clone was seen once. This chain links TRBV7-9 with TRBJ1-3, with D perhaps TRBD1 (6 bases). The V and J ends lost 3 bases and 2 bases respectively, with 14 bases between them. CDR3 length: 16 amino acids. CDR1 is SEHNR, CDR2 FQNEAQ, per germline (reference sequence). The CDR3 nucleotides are TGTGCCAGCAGCTTTTCCGGGACAAATACTGGAAACACCATATATTTT. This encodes CASSFSGTNTGNTIYF. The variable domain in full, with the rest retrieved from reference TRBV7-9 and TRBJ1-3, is DTGVSQNPRHKITKRGQNVTFRCDPISEHNRLYWYRQTLGQGPEFLTYFQNEAQLEKSRLLSDRFSAERPKGSFSTLEIQRTEQGDSAMYLCASSFSGTNTGNTIYFGEGSWLTVV.

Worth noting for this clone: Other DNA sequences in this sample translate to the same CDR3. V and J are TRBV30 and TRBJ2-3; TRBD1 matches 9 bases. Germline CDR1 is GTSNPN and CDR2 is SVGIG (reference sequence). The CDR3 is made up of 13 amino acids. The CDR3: CACNRGLTDTQYF. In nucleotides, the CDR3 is TGTGCTTGCAACAGGGGGCTCACAGATACGCAGTATTTT.

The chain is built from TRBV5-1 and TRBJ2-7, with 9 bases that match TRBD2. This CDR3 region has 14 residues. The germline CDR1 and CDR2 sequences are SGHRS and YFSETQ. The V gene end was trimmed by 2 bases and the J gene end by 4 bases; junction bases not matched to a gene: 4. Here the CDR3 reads CASSFGTSSYEQYF. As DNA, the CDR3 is TGCGCCAGCAGCTTCGGGACTAGCTCGTACGAGCAGTACTTC.

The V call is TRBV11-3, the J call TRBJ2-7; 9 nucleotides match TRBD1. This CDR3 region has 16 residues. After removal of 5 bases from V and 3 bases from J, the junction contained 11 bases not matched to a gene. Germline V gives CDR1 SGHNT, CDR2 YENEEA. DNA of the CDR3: TGTGCCAGCAGCCCTCCTCCGGGACAGGGACACTACGAGCAGTACTTC. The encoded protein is CASSPPPGQGHYEQYF.

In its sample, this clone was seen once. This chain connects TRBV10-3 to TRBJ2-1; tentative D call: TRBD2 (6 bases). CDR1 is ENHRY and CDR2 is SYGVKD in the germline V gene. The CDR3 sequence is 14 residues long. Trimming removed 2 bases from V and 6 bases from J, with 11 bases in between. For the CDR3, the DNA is TGTGCCATCAGTGAGCGGGAGAGGTCCAATGAGCAGTTCTTC. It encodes CAISERERSNEQFF.

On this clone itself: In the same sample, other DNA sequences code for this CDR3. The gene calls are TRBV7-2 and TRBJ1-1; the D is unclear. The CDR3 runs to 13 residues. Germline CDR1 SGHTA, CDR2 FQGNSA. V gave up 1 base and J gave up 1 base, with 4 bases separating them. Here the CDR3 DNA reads TGTGCCAGCAGCTTAGTCGGGAACACTGAAGCTTTCTTT. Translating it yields CASSLVGNTEAFF.

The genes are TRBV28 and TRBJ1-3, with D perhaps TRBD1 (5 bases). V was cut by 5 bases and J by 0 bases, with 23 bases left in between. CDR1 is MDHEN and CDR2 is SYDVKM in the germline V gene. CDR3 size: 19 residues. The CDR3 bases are TGTGCCAGCAGTCATCCCGGAAGACAGTCCACTCTCTCTGGAAACACCATATATTTT. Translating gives CASSHPGRQSTLSGNTIYF.

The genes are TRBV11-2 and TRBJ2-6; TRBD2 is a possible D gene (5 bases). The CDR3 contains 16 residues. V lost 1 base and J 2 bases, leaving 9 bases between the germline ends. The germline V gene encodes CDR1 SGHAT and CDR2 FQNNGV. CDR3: CASSLVPSTGANVLTF. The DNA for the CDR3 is TGTGCCAGCAGCTTAGTTCCTAGCACTGGGGCCAACGTCCTGACTTTC.

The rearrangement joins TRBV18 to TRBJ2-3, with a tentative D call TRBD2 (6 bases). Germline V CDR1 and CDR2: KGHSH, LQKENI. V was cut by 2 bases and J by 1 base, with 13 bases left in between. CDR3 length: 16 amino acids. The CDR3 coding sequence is TGTGCCAGCTCACCAGTCCGGGAGAGGGGCACAGATACGCAGTATTTT. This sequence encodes CASSPVRERGTDTQYF.

This chain's CDR3 is CASSEPGQGYEQYF. In DNA form, the CDR3 reads TGTGCCAGCAGTGAACCGGGACAGGGCTACGAGCAGTACTTC. The rearrangement uses TRBV28 and TRBJ2-7; 9 bases map to TRBD1. The CDR3 loop spans 14 amino acids. V lost 5 bases and J lost 3; bases outside the gene matches: 5. Germline V lookup: CDR1 MDHEN, CDR2 SYDVKM.

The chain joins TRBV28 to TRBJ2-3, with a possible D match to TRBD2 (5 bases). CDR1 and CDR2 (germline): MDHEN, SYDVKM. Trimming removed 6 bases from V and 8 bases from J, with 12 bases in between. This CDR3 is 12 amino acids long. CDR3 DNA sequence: TGTGCCAGCAGAAAACTAGGACCTACGCAGTATTTT. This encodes CASRKLGPTQYF.

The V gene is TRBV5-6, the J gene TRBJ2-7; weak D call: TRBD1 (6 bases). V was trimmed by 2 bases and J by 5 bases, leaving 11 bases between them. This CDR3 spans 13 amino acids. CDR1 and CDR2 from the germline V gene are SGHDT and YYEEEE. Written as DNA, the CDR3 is TGTGCCAGCAGCTTTATGGCAGGGGACGAGCAGTACTTC. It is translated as CASSFMAGDEQYF.

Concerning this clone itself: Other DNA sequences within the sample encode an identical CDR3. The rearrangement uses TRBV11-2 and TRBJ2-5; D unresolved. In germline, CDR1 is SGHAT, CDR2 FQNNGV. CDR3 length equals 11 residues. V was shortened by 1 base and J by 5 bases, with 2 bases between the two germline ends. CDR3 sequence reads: CASSLVETQYF. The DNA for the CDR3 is TGTGCCAGCAGCTTAGTGGAGACCCAGTACTTC.

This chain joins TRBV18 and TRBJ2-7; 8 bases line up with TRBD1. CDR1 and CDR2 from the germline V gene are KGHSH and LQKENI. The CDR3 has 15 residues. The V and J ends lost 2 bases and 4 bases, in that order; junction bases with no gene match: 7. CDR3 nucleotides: TGTGCCAGCTCACCAGGACAGGGTGGCCTATACGAGCAGTACTTC. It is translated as CASSPGQGGLYEQYF.

CDR3 region: CASSSGTNYGYTF. CDR3 sequence (DNA): TGTGCCAGCAGCTCGGGAACTAACTATGGCTACACCTTC. The chain carries TRBV7-6 and TRBJ1-2, with unresolved D. The CDR3 has 13 amino acids. Germline V gives CDR1 SGHVS, CDR2 FNYEAQ. Trimming cost V 4 bases and J 0 bases, with 6 bases left between them.